This TCR beta chain was identified during a study of CD8+CD57+ T cells in acquired aplastic anemia. Study context: Sorted CD4+ and CD8+ cells yielded DNA averaging about 2.9 ug. Regarding the study as a whole: The CD8+ Simpson's diversity of patients and controls was not significantly different. Shared by patients and controls, 25 to 30 CD8+ CDR3s were abundant in patients.

Details on this clonotype: The antigen is undetermined.

The authors sequenced patients whose flow cytometry had shown CD8+CD57+ cell expansion. Genomic DNA, serving as template, underwent TCR beta VDJ and CDR3 profiling. MiXCR, applied by TCRdb to the reads, yields one record per CDR3 protein. The table lists just over 450,000 distinct CDR3 sequences, around 30% of them singletons. The V end was cut by 3 bases, the J end by 4 bases, with 13 bases between. The CDR3 covers 14 residues. Germline values: CDR1 WNHNN, CDR2 SYGVQD (reference sequence). The genes are TRBV10-1 and TRBJ2-7; tentatively, D is TRBD2 (6 bases). The receptor was derived from a human donor with aplastic anemia. The sample consisted of sorted CD4+, CD8+, or CD8+CD57+ T cells (not recorded which) from PBMCs. The CDR3 coding sequence is TGCGCCAGCAGTGATGGCGGGGAATTATACGAGCAGTACTTC. Translation gives CASSDGGELYEQYF.